This T cell receptor (beta chain) was documented in a study of Tregs in tolerant kidney transplant recipients. Per germline, CDR1 SEHNR and CDR2 FQNEAQ (reference sequence). V gave up 5 bases and J gave up 6 bases, with 14 bases separating them. This CDR3 comprises 14 residues. The method was immunoSEQ multiplex PCR; TCRdb's version includes in-frame clones alone and lacks a portion of them. The sample yields about 240,000 clones, 80% to 85% seen once. This TCR was recovered from a human donor in good health. V gene TRBV7-9 combines with J gene TRBJ1-3, with D possibly being TRBD1 (6 bases). The sample was CD4+ T cells from blood. CDR3 sequence (DNA): TGTGCCAGCAGCCTCCGGACAGCCAAAAACACCATATATTTT. Protein product: CASSLRTAKNTIYF.